This entry describes one TCR beta chain. Its antigen remains unidentified. With a J-beta primer mix and a sample-barcoded 5' primer, a second PCR ran roughly 7 to 11 cycles. TCRdb called the 5' RACE reads again in MiXCR, with one record for every CDR3 protein. The sample holds more than 1,400,000 distinct CDR3 sequences, 40% to 50% seen once. Each sample had at least 6.5 million PBMCs isolated. The sample belongs to a study of blood T cells in healthy people across ages. Overall study results and limits: TCR beta diversity per million T cells fell roughly linearly with age. Diversity was higher, and naive CD4+ cells more numerous, in long-lived donors than in aged donors.

The origin of this receptor is a woman between 18 and 29 years old in good health. Sequencing was done on a sample of blood.

CDR3 in DNA: TGTGCCAGCAGTTTAGCCCCGGCAGGGAGCTATGGCTACACCTTC. It translates to CASSLAPAGSYGYTF. The rearrangement links TRBV12-3 or TRBV12-4 to TRBJ1-2; perhaps TRBD1 as D (5 bases). This CDR3 comprises 15 residues. The V and J ends lost 0 bases and 4 bases respectively, with 12 bases between them.